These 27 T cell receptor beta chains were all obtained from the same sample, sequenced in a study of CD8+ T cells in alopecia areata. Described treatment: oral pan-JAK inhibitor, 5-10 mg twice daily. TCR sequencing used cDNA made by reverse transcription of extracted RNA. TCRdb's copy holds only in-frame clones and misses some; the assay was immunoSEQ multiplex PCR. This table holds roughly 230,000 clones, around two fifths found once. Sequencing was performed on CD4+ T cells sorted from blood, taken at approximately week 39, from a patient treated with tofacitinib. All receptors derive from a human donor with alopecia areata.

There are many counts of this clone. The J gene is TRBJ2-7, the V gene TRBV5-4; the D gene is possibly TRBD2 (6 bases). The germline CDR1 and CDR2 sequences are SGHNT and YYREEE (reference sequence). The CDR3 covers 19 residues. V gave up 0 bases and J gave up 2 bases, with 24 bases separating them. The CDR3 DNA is TGTGCCAGCAGCTTGGGACGGAGTTCGGTTAGCGCGGGGACCTACGAGCAGTACTTC. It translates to CASSLGRSSVSAGTYEQYF. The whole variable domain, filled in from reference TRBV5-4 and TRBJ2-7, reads ETGVTQSPTHLIKTRGQQVTLRCSSQSGHNTVSWYQQALGQGPQFIFQYYREEENGRGNFPPRFSGLQFPNYSSELNVNALELDDSALYLCASSLGRSSVSAGTYEQYFGPGTRLTVT.

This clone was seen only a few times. CDR3 coding DNA: TGTGCCTGGAGTGTAGGCAGGCCAACGATCACTGAAGCTTTCTTT. This translates into CAWSVGRPTITEAFF. This chain connects TRBV30 to TRBJ1-1; no clear D. V was shortened by 0 bases and J by 4 bases, with 15 bases between the two germline ends. Germline CDR1 and CDR2: GTSNPN and SVGIG (reference sequence). The CDR3 length is 15 residues.

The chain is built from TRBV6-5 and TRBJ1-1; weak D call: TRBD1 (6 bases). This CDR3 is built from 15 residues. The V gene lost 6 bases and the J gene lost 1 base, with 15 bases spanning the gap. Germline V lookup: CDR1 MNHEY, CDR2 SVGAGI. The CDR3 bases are TGTGCCAGCAGACCTTGGACAGACCAGAACACTGAAGCTTTCTTT. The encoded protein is CASRPWTDQNTEAFF.

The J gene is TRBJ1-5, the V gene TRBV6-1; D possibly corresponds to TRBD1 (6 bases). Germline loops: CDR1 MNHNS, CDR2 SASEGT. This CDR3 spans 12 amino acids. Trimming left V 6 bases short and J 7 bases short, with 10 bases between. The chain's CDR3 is CASSQGSQPQHF. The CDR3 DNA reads TGTGCCAGCAGCCAGGGGTCGCAGCCCCAGCATTTT.

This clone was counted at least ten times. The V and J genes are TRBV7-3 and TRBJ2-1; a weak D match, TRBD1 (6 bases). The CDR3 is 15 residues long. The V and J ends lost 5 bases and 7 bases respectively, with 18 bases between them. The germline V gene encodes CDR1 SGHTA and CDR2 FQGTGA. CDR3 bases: TGTGCCAGCAGCCAGGGCACAGGGATCTATAATGAGCAGTTCTTC. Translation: CASSQGTGIYNEQFF.

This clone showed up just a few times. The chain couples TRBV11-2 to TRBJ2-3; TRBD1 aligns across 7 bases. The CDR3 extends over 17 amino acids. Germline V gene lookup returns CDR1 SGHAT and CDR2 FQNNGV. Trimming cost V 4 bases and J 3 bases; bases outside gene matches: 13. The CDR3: CASSSSGGQLTTDTQYF. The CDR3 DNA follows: TGTGCCAGCAGCTCCTCTGGGGGACAGTTGACTACAGATACGCAGTATTTT.

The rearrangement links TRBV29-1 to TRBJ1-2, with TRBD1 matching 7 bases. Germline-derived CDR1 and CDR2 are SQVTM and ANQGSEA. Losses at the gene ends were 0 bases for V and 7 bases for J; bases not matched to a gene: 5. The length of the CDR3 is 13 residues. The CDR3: CSVEDRQGLGYTF. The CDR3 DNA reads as TGCAGCGTTGAAGATCGACAGGGACTTGGCTACACCTTC.

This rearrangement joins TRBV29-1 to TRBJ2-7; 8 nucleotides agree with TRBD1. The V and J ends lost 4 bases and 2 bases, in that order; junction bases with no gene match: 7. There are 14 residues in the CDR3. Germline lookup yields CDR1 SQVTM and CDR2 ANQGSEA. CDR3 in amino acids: CSVGGGQEAYEQYF. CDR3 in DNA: TGCAGCGTTGGAGGGGGACAGGAGGCCTACGAGCAGTACTTC.

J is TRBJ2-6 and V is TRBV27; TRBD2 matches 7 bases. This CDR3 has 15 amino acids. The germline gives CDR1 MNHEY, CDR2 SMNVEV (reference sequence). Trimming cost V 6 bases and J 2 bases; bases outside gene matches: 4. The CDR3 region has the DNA TGTGCCAGCAGGGCCGGGGGGACTGGGGCCAACGTCCTGACTTTC. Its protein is CASRAGGTGANVLTF.

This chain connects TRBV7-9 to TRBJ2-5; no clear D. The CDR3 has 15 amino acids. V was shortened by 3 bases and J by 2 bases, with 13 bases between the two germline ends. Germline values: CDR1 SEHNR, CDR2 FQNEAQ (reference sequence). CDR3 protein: CASSLGYSRQETQYF. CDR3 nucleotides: TGTGCCAGCAGCTTGGGGTATAGCAGACAAGAGACCCAGTACTTC.

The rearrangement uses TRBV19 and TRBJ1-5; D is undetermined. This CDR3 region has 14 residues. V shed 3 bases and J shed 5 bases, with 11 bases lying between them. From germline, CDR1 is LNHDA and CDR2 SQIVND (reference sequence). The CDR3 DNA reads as TGTGCCAGTAGTATGAGGCGTAGTGATCAGCCCCAGCATTTT. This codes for CASSMRRSDQPQHF.

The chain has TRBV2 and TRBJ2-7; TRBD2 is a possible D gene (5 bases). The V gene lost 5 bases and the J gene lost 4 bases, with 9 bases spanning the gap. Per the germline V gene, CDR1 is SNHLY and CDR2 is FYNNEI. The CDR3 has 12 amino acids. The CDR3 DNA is TGTGCCAGCAGTTCGGACTTATACGAGCAGTACTTC. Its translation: CASSSDLYEQYF.

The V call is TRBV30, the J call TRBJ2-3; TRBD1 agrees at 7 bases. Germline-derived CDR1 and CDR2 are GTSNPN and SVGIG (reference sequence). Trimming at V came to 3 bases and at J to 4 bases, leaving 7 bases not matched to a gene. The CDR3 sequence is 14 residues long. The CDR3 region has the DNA TGTGCCTGGAGACAGGGGCCTTGGCCAGATACGCAGTATTTT. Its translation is CAWRQGPWPDTQYF.

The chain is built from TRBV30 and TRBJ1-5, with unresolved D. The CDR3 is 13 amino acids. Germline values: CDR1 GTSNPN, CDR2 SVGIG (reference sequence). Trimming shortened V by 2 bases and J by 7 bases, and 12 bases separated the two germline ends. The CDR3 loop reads CAWSSVPSQPQHF. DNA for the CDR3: TGTGCCTGGAGTTCGGTCCCGAGCCAGCCCCAGCATTTT.

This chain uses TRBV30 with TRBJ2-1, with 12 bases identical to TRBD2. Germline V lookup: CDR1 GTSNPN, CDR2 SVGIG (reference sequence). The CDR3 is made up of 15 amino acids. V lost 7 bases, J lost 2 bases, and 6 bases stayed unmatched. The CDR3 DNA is TGTGCCTCATCGACTAGCGGGGGCCCCTACAATGAGCAGTTCTTC. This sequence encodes CASSTSGGPYNEQFF.

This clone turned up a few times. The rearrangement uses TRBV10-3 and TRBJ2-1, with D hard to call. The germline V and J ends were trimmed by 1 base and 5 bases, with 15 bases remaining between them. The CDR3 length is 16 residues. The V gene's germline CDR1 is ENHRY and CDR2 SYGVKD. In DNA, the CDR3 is TGTGCCATCAGTGAGTTGGGGATCCCCAGGAACAATGAGCAGTTCTTC. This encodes CAISELGIPRNNEQFF.

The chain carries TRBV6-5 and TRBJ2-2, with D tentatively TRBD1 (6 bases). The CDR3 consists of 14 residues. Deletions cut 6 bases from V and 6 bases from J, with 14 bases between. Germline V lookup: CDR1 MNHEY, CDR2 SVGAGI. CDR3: CASRTQGRAGELFF. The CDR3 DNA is TGTGCCAGCAGGACACAGGGAAGGGCCGGGGAGCTGTTTTTT.

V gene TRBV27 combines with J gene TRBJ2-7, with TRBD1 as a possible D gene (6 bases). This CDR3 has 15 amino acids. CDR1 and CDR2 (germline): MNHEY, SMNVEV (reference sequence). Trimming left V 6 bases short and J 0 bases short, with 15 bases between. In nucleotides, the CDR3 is TGTGCCAGCAGGCCCGTTCGAGGGGGCTCCTACGAGCAGTACTTC. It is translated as CASRPVRGGSYEQYF.

The CDR3 nucleotides read TGTGCCAGCAGCTTAAACCCCTTCACAGATACGCAGTATTTT. It translates to CASSLNPFTDTQYF. The genes are TRBV7-3 and TRBJ2-3; D is uncertain. V was shortened by 1 base and J by 2 bases, with 7 bases between the two germline ends. From germline, CDR1 is SGHTA and CDR2 FQGTGA. The CDR3 has 14 amino acids.

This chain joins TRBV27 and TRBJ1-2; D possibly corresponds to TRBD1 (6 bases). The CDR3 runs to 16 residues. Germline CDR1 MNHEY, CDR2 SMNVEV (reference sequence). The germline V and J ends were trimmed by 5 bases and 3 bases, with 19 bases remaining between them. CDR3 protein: CASSPQGGGFHYGYTF. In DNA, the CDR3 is TGTGCCAGCAGTCCACAGGGTGGTGGATTCCACTATGGCTACACCTTC.

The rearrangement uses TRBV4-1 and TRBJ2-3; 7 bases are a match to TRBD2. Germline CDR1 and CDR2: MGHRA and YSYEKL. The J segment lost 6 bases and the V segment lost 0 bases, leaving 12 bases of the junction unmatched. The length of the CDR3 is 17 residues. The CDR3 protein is CASSQDRTSEGMDTQYF. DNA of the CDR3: TGCGCCAGCAGCCAAGATCGAACTAGCGAGGGCATGGATACGCAGTATTTT.

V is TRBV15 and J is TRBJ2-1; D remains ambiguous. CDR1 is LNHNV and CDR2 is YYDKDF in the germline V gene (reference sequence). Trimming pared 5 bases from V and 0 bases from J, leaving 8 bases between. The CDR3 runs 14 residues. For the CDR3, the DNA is TGTGCCACCAGCCCGGTGGGCTCCTACAATGAGCAGTTCTTC. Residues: CATSPVGSYNEQFF. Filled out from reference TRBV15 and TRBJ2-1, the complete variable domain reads DAMVIQNPRYQVTQFGKPVTLSCSQTLNHNVMYWYQQKSSQAPKLLFHYYDKDFNNEADTPDNFQSRRPNTSFCFLDIRSPGLGDTAMYLCATSPVGSYNEQFFGPGTRLTVL.

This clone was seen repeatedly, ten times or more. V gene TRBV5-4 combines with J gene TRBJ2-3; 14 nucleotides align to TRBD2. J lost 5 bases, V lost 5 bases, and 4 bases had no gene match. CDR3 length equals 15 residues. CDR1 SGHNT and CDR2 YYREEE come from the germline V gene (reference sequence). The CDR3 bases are TGTGCCAGCAGTGTCGGGACTAGCGGGAGAGATACGCAGTATTTT. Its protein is CASSVGTSGRDTQYF.

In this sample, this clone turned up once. The CDR3 nucleotides read TGTGCCAGTATGTGGGGGTCTGGGGCCAACGTCCTGACTTTC. Protein: CASMWGSGANVLTF. V and J are TRBV19 and TRBJ2-6; perhaps D is TRBD1 or TRBD2 (5 bases each). Trimming left V 7 bases short and J 1 base short, with 8 bases between. CDR1 is LNHDA and CDR2 is SQIVND in the germline V gene (reference sequence). This CDR3 is built from 14 residues.

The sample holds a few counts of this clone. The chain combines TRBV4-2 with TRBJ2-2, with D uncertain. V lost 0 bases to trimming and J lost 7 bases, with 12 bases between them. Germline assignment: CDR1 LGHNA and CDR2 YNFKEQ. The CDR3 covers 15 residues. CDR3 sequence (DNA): TGTGCCAGCAGCCAAGAAACAGCTTCGGTCGGGGAGCTGTTTTTT. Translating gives CASSQETASVGELFF.

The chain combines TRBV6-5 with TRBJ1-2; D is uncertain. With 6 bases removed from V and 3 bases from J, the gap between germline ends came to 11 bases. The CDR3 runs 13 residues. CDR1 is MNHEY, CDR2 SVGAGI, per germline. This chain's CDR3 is CASSPRQYYGYTF. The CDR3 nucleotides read TGTGCCAGCAGCCCCAGACAATACTATGGCTACACCTTC.

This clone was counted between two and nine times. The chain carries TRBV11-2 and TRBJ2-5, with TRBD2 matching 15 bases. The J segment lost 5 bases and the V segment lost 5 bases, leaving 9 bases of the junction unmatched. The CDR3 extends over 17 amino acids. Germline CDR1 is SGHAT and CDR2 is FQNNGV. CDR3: CASSTRTSGRALETQYF. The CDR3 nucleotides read TGTGCCAGCAGCACCCGGACTAGCGGGAGGGCCCTGGAGACCCAGTACTTC.